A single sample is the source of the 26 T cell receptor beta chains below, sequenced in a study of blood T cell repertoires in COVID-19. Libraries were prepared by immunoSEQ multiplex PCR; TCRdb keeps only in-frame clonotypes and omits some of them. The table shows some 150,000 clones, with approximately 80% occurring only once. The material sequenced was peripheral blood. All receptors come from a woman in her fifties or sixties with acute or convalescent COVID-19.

Here the CDR3 reads CASSLAGVSYNEQFF. Written as DNA, the CDR3 is TGTGCCAGCAGTTTAGCGGGAGTTTCCTACAATGAGCAGTTCTTC. The V and J genes are TRBV6-2 or TRBV6-3 and TRBJ2-1; 9 positions agree with TRBD2. The CDR3 spans 15 residues. V lost 4 bases, J lost 1 base, and 2 bases stayed unmatched. CDR1 and CDR2 from the germline V gene are MNHEY and SVGEGT.

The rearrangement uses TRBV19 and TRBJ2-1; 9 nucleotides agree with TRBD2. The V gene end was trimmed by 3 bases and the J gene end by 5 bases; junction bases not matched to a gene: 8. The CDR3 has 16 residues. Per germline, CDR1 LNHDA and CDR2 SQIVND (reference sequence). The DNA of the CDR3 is TGTGCCAGTAGTATCCCCCTAGCGGGGCGGGACAATGAGCAGTTCTTC. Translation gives CASSIPLAGRDNEQFF.

The CDR3 coding sequence is TGTGCCAGCAGCACTCAGGTGCAAGAAGCTTTCTTT. Residues: CASSTQVQEAFF. The chain uses TRBV2 and TRBJ1-1; D uncertain. CDR3 length equals 12 residues. Germline V gives CDR1 SNHLY, CDR2 FYNNEI. V was pared by 6 bases and J by 8 bases, with 13 bases between. Full variable domain (remainder filled in from reference TRBV2 and TRBJ1-1): EPEVTQTPSHQVTQMGQEVILRCVPISNHLYFYWYRQILGQKVEFLVSFYNNEISEKSEIFDDQFSVERPDGSNFTLKIRSTKLEDSAMYFCASSTQVQEAFFGQGTRLTVV.

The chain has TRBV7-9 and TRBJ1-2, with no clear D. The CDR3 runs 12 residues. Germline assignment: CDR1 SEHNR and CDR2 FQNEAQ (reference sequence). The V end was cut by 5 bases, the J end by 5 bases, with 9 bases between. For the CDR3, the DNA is TGTGCCAGCAGCCGTTTCGCGTATGGCTACACCTTC. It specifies CASSRFAYGYTF.

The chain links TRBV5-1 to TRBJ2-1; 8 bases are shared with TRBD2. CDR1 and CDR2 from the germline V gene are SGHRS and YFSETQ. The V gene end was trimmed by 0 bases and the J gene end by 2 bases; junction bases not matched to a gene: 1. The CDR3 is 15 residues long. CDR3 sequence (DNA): TGCGCCAGCAGCTTGGCCGGGGGGGCCTACAATGAGCAGTTCTTC. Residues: CASSLAGGAYNEQFF.

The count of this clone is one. Here the CDR3 reads CASRGLGANTEAFF. The DNA of the CDR3 is TGTGCCAGCAGAGGACTAGGTGCGAACACTGAAGCTTTCTTT. V and J are TRBV2 and TRBJ1-1; no firm D call. The germline gives CDR1 SNHLY, CDR2 FYNNEI. The CDR3 length is 14 residues. Trimming cost V 6 bases and J 1 base, with 12 bases left between them.

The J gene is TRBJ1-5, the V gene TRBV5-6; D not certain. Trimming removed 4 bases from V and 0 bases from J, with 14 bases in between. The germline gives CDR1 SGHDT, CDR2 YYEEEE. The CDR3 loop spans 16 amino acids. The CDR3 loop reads CASSVATSYSNQPQHF. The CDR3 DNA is TGTGCCAGCAGCGTGGCGACAAGTTATAGCAATCAGCCCCAGCATTTT.

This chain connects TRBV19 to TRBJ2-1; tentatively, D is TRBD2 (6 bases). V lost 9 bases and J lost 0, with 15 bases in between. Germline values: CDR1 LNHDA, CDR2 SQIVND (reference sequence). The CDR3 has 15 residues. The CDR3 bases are TGTGCCAGCTATAGCGGAGAGAGCTCCTACAATGAGCAGTTCTTC. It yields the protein CASYSGESSYNEQFF. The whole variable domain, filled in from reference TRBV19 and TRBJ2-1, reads DGGITQSPKYLFRKEGQNVTLSCEQNLNHDAMYWYRQDPGQGLRLIYYSQIVNDFQKGDIAEGYSVSREKKESFPLTVTSAQKNPTAFYLCASYSGESSYNEQFFGPGTRLTVL.

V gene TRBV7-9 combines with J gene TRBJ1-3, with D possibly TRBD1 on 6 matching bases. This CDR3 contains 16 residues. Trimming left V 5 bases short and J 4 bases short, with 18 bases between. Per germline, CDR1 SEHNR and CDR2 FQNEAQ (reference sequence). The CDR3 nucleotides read TGTGCCAGCAGCCCAAGAGGGGGGGCAAGCGGAAACACCATATATTTT. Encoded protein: CASSPRGGASGNTIYF.

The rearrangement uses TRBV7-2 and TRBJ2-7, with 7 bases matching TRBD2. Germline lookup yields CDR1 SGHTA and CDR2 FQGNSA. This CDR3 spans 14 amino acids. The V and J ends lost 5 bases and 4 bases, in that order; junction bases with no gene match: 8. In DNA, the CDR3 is TGTGCCAGCAGCGCAGCGGGACGACCATACGAGCAGTACTTC. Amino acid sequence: CASSAAGRPYEQYF. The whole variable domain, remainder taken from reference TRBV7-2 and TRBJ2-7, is GAGVSQSPSNKVTEKGKDVELRCDPISGHTALYWYRQSLGQGLEFLIYFQGNSAPDKSGLPSDRFSAERTGGSVSTLTIQRTQQEDSAVYLCASSAAGRPYEQYFGPGTRLTVT.

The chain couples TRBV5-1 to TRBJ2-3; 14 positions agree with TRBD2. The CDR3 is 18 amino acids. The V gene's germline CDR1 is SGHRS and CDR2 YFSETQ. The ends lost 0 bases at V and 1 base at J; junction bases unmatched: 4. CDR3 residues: CASSLETSGRAGTDTQYF. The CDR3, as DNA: TGCGCCAGCAGCTTGGAGACTAGCGGGAGGGCCGGCACAGATACGCAGTATTTT. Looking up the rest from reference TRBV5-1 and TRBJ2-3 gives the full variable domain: KAGVTQTPRYLIKTRGQQVTLSCSPISGHRSVSWYQQTPGQGLQFLFEYFSETQRNKGNFPGRFSGRQFSNSRSEMNVSTLELGDSALYLCASSLETSGRAGTDTQYFGPGTRLTVL.

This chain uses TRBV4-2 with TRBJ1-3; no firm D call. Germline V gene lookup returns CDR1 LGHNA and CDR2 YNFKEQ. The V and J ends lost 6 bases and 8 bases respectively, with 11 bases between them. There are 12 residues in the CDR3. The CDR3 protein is CASSSIGDTIYF. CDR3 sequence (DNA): TGTGCCAGCAGTTCGATCGGGGACACCATATATTTT.

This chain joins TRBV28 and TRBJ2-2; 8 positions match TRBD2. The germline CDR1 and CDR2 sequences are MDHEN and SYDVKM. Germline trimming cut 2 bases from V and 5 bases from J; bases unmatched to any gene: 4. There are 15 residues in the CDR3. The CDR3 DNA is TGTGCCAGCAGTTTACGGCCTAGCGGGACCGGGGAGCTGTTTTTT. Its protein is CASSLRPSGTGELFF.

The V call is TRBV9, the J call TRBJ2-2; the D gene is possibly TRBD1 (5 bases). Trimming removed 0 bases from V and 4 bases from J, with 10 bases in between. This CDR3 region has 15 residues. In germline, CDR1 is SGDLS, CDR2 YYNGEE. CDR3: CASSVDGQGTGELFF. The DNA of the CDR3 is TGTGCCAGCAGCGTAGATGGCCAGGGCACCGGGGAGCTGTTTTTT.

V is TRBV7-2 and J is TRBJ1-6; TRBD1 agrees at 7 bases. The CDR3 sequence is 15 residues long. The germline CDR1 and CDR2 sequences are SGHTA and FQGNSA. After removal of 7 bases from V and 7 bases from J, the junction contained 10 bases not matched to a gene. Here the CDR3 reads CASTPATGLNSPLHF. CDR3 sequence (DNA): TGTGCCAGCACACCCGCGACAGGGTTAAATTCACCCCTCCACTTT.

CDR3 in DNA: TGTGCCAGCAGTGAAGTGGTCAGTTTATATGGCTACACCTTC. It yields the protein CASSEVVSLYGYTF. The chain links TRBV2 to TRBJ1-2; D unresolved. From germline, CDR1 is SNHLY and CDR2 FYNNEI. Trimming pared 1 base from V and 5 bases from J, leaving 11 bases between. This CDR3 region has 14 residues.

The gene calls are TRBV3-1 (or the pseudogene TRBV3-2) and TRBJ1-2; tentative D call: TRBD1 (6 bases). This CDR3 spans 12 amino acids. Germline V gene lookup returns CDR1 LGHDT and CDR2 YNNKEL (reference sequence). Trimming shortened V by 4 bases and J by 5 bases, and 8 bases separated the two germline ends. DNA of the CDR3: TGTGCCAGCAGCCCTGGACAGTATGGCTACACCTTC. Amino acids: CASSPGQYGYTF.

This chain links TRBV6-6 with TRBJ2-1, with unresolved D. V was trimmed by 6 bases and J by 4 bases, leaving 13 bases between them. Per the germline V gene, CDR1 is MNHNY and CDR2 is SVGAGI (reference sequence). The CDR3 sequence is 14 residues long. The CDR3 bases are TGTGCCAGCAGCCGTCAGGATTTGTACAATGAGCAGTTCTTC. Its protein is CASSRQDLYNEQFF.

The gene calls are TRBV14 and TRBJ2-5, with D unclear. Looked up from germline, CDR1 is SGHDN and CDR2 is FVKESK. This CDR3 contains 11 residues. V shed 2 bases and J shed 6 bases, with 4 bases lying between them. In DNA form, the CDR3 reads TGTGCCAGCAGCCAAACAAAGACCCAGTACTTC. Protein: CASSQTKTQYF.

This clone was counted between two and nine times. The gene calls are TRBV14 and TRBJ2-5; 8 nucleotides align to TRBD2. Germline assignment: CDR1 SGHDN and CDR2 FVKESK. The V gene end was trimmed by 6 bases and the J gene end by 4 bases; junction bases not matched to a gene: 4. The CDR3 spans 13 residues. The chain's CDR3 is CASSRGGLETQYF. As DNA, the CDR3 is TGTGCCAGCAGTCGGGGGGGCCTAGAGACCCAGTACTTC.

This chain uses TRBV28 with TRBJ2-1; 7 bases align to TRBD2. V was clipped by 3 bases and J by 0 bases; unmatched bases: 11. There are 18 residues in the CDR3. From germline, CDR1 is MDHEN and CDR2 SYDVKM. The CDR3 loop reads CASSFSPAGTSSYNEQFF. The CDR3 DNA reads TGTGCCAGCAGTTTTTCCCCAGCGGGAACAAGCTCCTACAATGAGCAGTTCTTC.

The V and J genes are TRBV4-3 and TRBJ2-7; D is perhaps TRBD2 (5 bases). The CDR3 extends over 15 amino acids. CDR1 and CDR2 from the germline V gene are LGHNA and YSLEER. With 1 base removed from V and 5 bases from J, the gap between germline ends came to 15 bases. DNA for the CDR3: TGCGCCAGCAGCCAAGGGGATCGGGAACCCCACGAGCAGTACTTC. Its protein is CASSQGDREPHEQYF.

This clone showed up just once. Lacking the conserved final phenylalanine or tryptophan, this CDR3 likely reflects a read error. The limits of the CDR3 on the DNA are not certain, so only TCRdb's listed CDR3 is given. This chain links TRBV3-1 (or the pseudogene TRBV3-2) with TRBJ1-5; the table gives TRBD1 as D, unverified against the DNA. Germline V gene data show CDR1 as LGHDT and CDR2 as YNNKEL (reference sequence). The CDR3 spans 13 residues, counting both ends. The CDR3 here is CASSQATGKGAGV.

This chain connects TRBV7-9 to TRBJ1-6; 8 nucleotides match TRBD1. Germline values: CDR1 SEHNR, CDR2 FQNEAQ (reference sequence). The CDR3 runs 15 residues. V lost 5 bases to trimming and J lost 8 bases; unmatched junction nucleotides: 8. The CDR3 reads CASSLMGTGDSPLHF. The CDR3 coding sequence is TGTGCCAGCAGCCTCATGGGGACAGGCGATTCACCCCTCCACTTT.

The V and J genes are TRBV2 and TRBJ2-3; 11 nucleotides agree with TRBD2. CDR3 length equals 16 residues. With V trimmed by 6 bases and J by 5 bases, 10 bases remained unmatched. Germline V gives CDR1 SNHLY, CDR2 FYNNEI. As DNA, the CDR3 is TGTGCCAGCAGGGCTATTAGCGGGGGGGCCCAAGATACGCAGTATTTT. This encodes CASRAISGGAQDTQYF.

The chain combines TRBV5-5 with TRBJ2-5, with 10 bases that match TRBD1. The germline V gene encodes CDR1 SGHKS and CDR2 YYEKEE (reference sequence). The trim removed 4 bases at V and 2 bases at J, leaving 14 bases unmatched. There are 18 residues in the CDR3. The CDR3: CASSTAPGTGALQETQYF. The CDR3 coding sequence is TGTGCCAGCAGCACCGCCCCTGGGACAGGGGCCCTGCAAGAGACCCAGTACTTC.